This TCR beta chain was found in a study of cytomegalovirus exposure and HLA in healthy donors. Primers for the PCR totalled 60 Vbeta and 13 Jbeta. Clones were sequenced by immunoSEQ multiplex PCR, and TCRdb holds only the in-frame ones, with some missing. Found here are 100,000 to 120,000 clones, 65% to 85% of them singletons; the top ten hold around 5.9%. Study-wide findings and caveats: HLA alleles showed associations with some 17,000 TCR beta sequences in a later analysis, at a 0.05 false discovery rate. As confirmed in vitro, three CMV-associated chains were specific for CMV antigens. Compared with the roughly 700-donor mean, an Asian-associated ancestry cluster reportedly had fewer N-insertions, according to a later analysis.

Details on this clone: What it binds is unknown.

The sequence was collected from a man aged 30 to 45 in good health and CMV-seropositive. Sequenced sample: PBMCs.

The CDR3 region is CASSPRPSGDYNEQFF. In DNA, the CDR3 is TGTGCCAGTAGTCCCCGCCCTAGCGGGGACTACAATGAGCAGTTCTTC. The chain carries TRBV19 and TRBJ2-1; 9 bases match TRBD2. The germline V gene has CDR1 LNHDA and CDR2 SQIVND (reference sequence). Trimming cost V 5 bases and J 3 bases; bases outside gene matches: 8. The CDR3 loop spans 16 amino acids.